These 17 T cell receptor beta chains were all obtained from the same sample, sequenced in a study of cytotoxic CD8 clonotypes in ibrutinib-treated CLL. The method was immunoSEQ multiplex PCR; TCRdb's version includes in-frame clones alone and lacks a portion of them. Counted here are some 150,000 clones, about 79% occurring once; the ten biggest clones make up 9.5% to 15%. The sample was PBMCs, taken after 12 months of ibrutinib treatment. All receptors derive from a human donor with chronic lymphocytic leukemia.

The gene calls are TRBV7-6 and TRBJ2-5; a possible D gene is TRBD2 (5 bases). The V end lost 2 bases, the J end lost 4 bases, and 8 bases lay between the germline ends. The CDR3 is 13 amino acids. In germline, CDR1 is SGHVS, CDR2 FNYEAQ. CDR3 loop: CASSLIEGETQYF. DNA of the CDR3: TGTGCCAGCAGCTTAATCGAGGGAGAGACCCAGTACTTC.

This clone has only one observation. The V gene is TRBV7-9, the J gene TRBJ1-3; D gene ambiguous. CDR3 length: 14 residues. Trimming left V 0 bases short and J 2 bases short, with 5 bases between. Germline V gives CDR1 SEHNR, CDR2 FQNEAQ (reference sequence). The CDR3 nucleotides read TGTGCCAGCAGCTTAGCAGGCCCTGGAAACACCATATATTTT. Translation gives CASSLAGPGNTIYF.

The chain links TRBV9 to TRBJ2-1; the D gene is possibly TRBD2 (6 bases). The V gene's germline CDR1 is SGDLS and CDR2 YYNGEE. This CDR3 is 16 amino acids long. The V end was cut by 0 bases, the J end by 2 bases, with 12 bases between. The CDR3 DNA reads as TGTGCCAGCAGCGTAGTGATTAGCGGAACCTACAATGAGCAGTTCTTC. It encodes CASSVVISGTYNEQFF.

The chain joins TRBV30 to TRBJ2-7, with D perhaps matching TRBD1 (5 bases). V lost 2 bases and J lost 2, with 10 bases in between. The germline CDR1 and CDR2 sequences are GTSNPN and SVGIG (reference sequence). The CDR3 spans 13 residues. The CDR3 reads CAWSPGWAYEQYF. The CDR3 coding sequence is TGTGCCTGGAGTCCAGGGTGGGCCTACGAGCAGTACTTC.

This chain uses TRBV28 with TRBJ2-1; D gene unclear. The ends were cut back, 6 bases at V and 2 bases at J, with 8 bases in the middle. CDR3 length: 13 amino acids. Germline assignment: CDR1 MDHEN and CDR2 SYDVKM. CDR3 residues: CASSPIAYNEQFF. The CDR3 DNA reads TGTGCCAGCAGCCCCATCGCCTACAATGAGCAGTTCTTC.

The gene calls are TRBV2 and TRBJ2-1, with D possibly matching TRBD2 (6 bases). Trimming took 8 bases from V and 9 from J, leaving 20 bases between them. The V gene's germline CDR1 is SNHLY and CDR2 FYNNEI. This CDR3 has 14 residues. CDR3: CASQTGIGGLEQFF. CDR3 nucleotides: TGTGCCAGCCAAACCGGGATCGGGGGTCTTGAGCAGTTCTTC.

In nucleotides, the CDR3 is TGTGCCAGCAGCGCCCCTCCTTCCGGGACTAGCGGGAGAACAGATACGCAGTATTTT. This sequence encodes CASSAPPSGTSGRTDTQYF. The V and J genes are TRBV9 and TRBJ2-3; TRBD2 agrees at 14 bases. With 3 bases clipped from V and 3 bases from J, the junction kept 12 bases outside the gene matches. Germline CDR1 reads SGDLS; CDR2 reads YYNGEE. The CDR3 has 19 residues.

The rearrangement links TRBV4-2 to TRBJ1-1; 9 bases are a match to TRBD1. With 1 base clipped from V and 3 bases from J, the junction kept 9 bases outside the gene matches. The CDR3 totals 17 residues. Germline loops: CDR1 LGHNA, CDR2 YNFKEQ. CDR3 sequence (DNA): TGTGCCAGCAGCCAAGGTCCCGGGACAGGGTGGGACACTGAAGCTTTCTTT. This encodes CASSQGPGTGWDTEAFF.

This clone was seen a handful of times. V and J are TRBV10-3 and TRBJ1-2; 8 bases align to TRBD1. Germline V lookup: CDR1 ENHRY, CDR2 SYGVKD. The CDR3 consists of 12 residues. V shed 4 bases and J 6 bases; nucleotides not matched to a gene: 1. CDR3 bases: TGTGCCATCAGTGGGACAGGGCATGGCTACACCTTC. Translation gives CAISGTGHGYTF.

The V and J genes are TRBV6-5 and TRBJ1-2, with D possibly being TRBD1 (6 bases). CDR3 length equals 14 residues. Trimming took 6 bases from V and 4 from J, leaving 15 bases between them. Germline V gene sequence: CDR1 MNHEY, CDR2 SVGAGI. The CDR3 coding sequence is TGTGCCAGCAGCCTCGGGGGGGCCGTCTATGGCTACACCTTC. It yields the protein CASSLGGAVYGYTF.

This clone was seen only once. The chain employs TRBV7-9 and TRBJ1-4, with D unresolved. Germline V gene data show CDR1 as SEHNR and CDR2 as FQNEAQ (reference sequence). This CDR3 is built from 16 residues. Trimming pared 4 bases from V and 1 base from J, leaving 13 bases between. This CDR3 is CASSYPPEGTNEKLFF. The CDR3 coding sequence is TGTGCCAGCAGCTACCCCCCCGAGGGAACTAATGAAAAACTGTTTTTT. Complete variable domain (other parts from reference TRBV7-9 and TRBJ1-4): DTGVSQNPRHKITKRGQNVTFRCDPISEHNRLYWYRQTLGQGPEFLTYFQNEAQLEKSRLLSDRFSAERPKGSFSTLEIQRTEQGDSAMYLCASSYPPEGTNEKLFFGSGTQLSVL.

The rearrangement joins TRBV7-2 to TRBJ1-2, with 7 nucleotides matching TRBD1. CDR1 is SGHTA and CDR2 is FQGNSA in the germline V gene. The CDR3 runs to 15 residues. V lost 6 bases and J lost 2; bases outside the gene matches: 9. CDR3 sequence reads: CASRQPGQINYGYTF. The CDR3 DNA sequence: TGTGCCAGCAGACAACCGGGACAGATAAACTATGGCTACACCTTC.

The chain employs TRBV2 and TRBJ2-5; the D is unclear. CDR3 length: 13 residues. Looked up from germline, CDR1 is SNHLY and CDR2 is FYNNEI. V was clipped by 3 bases and J by 2 bases, with 7 bases between them. CDR3 sequence: CASSEGMQETQYF. The CDR3 coding sequence is TGTGCCAGCAGTGAGGGTATGCAAGAGACCCAGTACTTC.

The gene calls are TRBV19 and TRBJ1-2; no definite D call. This CDR3 spans 13 amino acids. V was cut by 9 bases and J by 0 bases, with 11 bases left in between. From germline, CDR1 is LNHDA and CDR2 SQIVND (reference sequence). The DNA of the CDR3 is TGTGCCAGCGCTCGTAGGACTAACTATGGCTACACCTTC. Amino acid sequence: CASARRTNYGYTF.

The V call is TRBV2, the J call TRBJ1-5; D remains unclear. The germline V and J ends were trimmed by 6 bases and 11 bases, with 14 bases remaining between them. This CDR3 spans 12 amino acids. In germline, CDR1 is SNHLY, CDR2 FYNNEI. This chain's CDR3 is CASRTLSGAQHF. DNA of the CDR3: TGTGCCAGCAGGACCCTTTCAGGAGCCCAGCATTTT.

CDR3 coding DNA: TGTGCCAGGGGTGCAGACTCTGGAAACACCATATATTTT. Residues: CARGADSGNTIYF. The chain carries TRBV18 and TRBJ1-3; D unresolved. Germline assignment: CDR1 KGHSH and CDR2 LQKENI. The CDR3 extends over 13 amino acids. Trimming removed 9 bases from V and 0 bases from J, with 9 bases in between.

The CDR3 protein is CASKKGLAAETQYF. CDR3 bases: TGTGCCAGTAAGAAGGGACTAGCCGCAGAGACCCAGTACTTC. The gene calls are TRBV19 and TRBJ2-5; 9 nucleotides line up with TRBD2. The CDR3 has 14 residues. The junction had 7 bases not matched to a gene; V was cut back by 7 bases and J by 4 bases. The germline V gene encodes CDR1 LNHDA and CDR2 SQIVND (reference sequence).